Listed below are T cell receptor beta chains from one sample, sequenced in a study of T cells after yellow fever vaccination. Via MiXCR, TCRdb re-called the 5' RACE reads, giving one row per CDR3 protein. The table has approximately 85,000 distinct CDR3 sequences, roughly 14% seen once; the top ten hold about 22%. The source material was CD8+ T cells not binding an NS4B(214-222) dextramer, sorted from PBMCs, sampled about 21 days after the first yellow fever vaccination. These receptor sequences come from a man younger than 30 who received the YFV17D yellow fever vaccine. CDR3s include the opening cysteine and the closing phenylalanine or tryptophan. Each record gives: J gene, V gene, D gene, clone size, CDR3 protein, CDR3 DNA. The D gene is left open where the match is weak. Clone size appears in some rows only: once, few, many, or a class for an expanded clone.

TRBJ1-2 | TRBV4-1 | - | - | CASSPQDDYGYTF | TGCGCCAGCAGCCCTCAGGACGACTATGGCTACACCTTC
TRBJ1-2 | TRBV4-3 | TRBD1 | - | CASSPGQGGGYGYTF | TGCGCCAGCAGCCCAGGACAGGGAGGAGGCTATGGCTACACCTTC
TRBJ2-5 | TRBV5-6 | TRBD2 | - | CASSLASGGFETQYF | TGTGCCAGCAGCTTGGCTAGCGGGGGGTTCGAGACCCAGTACTTC
TRBJ2-3 | TRBV12-5 | TRBD1 | - | CVFRGRTDTQYF | TGTGTATTCAGGGGGCGCACAGATACGCAGTATTTT
TRBJ2-5 | TRBV6-1 | - | - | CASRGGYGETQYF | TGTGCCAGCAGAGGGGGTTATGGGGAGACCCAGTACTTC
TRBJ2-4 | TRBV4-3 | - | few | CASSQDRGVRNIQYF | TGCGCCAGCAGCCAAGATAGAGGGGTGAGAAACATTCAGTACTTC
TRBJ1-6 | TRBV6-5 | - | - | CASSYTRRSNSPLHF | TGTGCCAGCAGTTACACCAGACGGTCGAATTCACCCCTCCACTTT
TRBJ1-3 | TRBV20-1 | TRBD1 | few | CSARLSGQGITGNTIYF | TGCAGTGCTAGATTATCCGGACAGGGGATAACTGGAAACACCATATATTTT
TRBJ1-3 | TRBV15 | - | - | CATGGRGGDLSRNTIYF | TGTGCCACCGGTGGAAGGGGAGGGGACTTATCGAGAAACACCATATATTTT
TRBJ2-7 | TRBV27 | - | - | CASSWDTGNEQYF | TGTGCCAGCAGTTGGGATACAGGGAACGAGCAGTACTTC
TRBJ2-2 | TRBV20-1 | TRBD1 | few | CSALQGTGELFF | TGCAGTGCCCTACAGGGGACCGGGGAGCTGTTTTTT
TRBJ2-7 | TRBV4-1 | TRBD2 | - | CASSQDWLAGREQYF | TGCGCCAGCAGCCAAGACTGGCTAGCGGGGCGCGAGCAGTACTTC
TRBJ2-7 | TRBV7-2 | - | few | CASSGRSSISYEQYF | TGTGCCAGCAGCGGACGGAGCAGTATCTCCTACGAGCAGTACTTC
TRBJ2-7 | TRBV4-1 | - | few | CASSQVKGPYEQYF | TGCGCCAGCAGCCAAGTAAAGGGCCCCTACGAGCAGTACTTC
TRBJ2-7 | TRBV9 | - | few | CASSAGGTGLYEQYF | TGTGCCAGCAGCGCGGGGGGGACAGGGCTGTACGAGCAGTACTTC
TRBJ2-1 | TRBV11-2 | - | few | CASSLVGGSYNEQFF | TGTGCCAGCAGCTTAGTAGGGGGCTCCTACAATGAGCAGTTCTTC
TRBJ2-7 | TRBV4-2 | - | - | CASSQGGRGGRYEQYF | TGTGCCAGCAGCCAGGGTGGCAGGGGAGGAAGGTACGAGCAGTACTTC
TRBJ2-2 | TRBV5-1 | - | few | CASSLEWGELFF | TGCGCCAGCAGCTTGGAATGGGGGGAGCTGTTTTTT
TRBJ2-3 | TRBV21-1 | - | - | CASSMNSGGRTDTQYF | TGTGCCAGCAGCATGAATAGCGGGGGCCGCACAGATACGCAGTATTTT
TRBJ2-5 | TRBV6-1 | TRBD2 | - | CASSIAGTQETQYF | TGTGCCAGCAGTATAGCGGGGACTCAAGAGACCCAGTACTTC
TRBJ2-2 | TRBV9 | TRBD1 | few | CASSVEGASGELFF | TGTGCCAGCAGCGTAGAGGGGGCCTCCGGGGAGCTGTTTTTT
TRBJ1-5 | TRBV27 | TRBD1 | - | CASSLWSTGGNQPQHF | TGTGCCAGCAGTTTATGGAGCACAGGGGGGAATCAGCCCCAGCATTTT
TRBJ2-4 | TRBV7-8 | - | - | CASISEENIQYF | TGTGCCAGCATCTCGGAGGAAAACATTCAGTACTTC
TRBJ2-3 | TRBV7-3 | TRBD2 | - | CASSLQPAGGPTDTQYF | TGTGCCAGCAGCTTACAGCCCGCGGGGGGACCCACAGATACGCAGTATTTT
TRBJ1-5 | TRBV19 | - | few | CASTNWDGENQPQHF | TGTGCCAGTACAAATTGGGACGGGGAGAATCAGCCCCAGCATTTT
TRBJ1-5 | TRBV7-6 | - | few | CASSQNSGVGQPQHF | TGTGCCAGCTCCCAAAACTCGGGGGTCGGTCAGCCCCAGCATTTT
TRBJ1-1 | TRBV4-3 | - | few | CASSQDRPSEAFF | TGCGCCAGCAGCCAAGACAGGCCCTCTGAAGCTTTCTTT
TRBJ1-1 | TRBV19 | TRBD1 | few | CASTKTGRGTEAFF | TGTGCCAGTACCAAGACAGGGCGAGGCACTGAAGCTTTCTTT
TRBJ2-2 | TRBV5-6 | TRBD2 | - | CASSLLAGGIGELFF | TGTGCCAGCAGCCTCCTAGCGGGGGGTATCGGGGAGCTGTTTTTT
TRBJ2-1 | TRBV6-5 | - | - | CASTASYNEQFF | TGTGCCAGCACGGCTTCCTACAATGAGCAGTTCTTC
TRBJ2-2 | TRBV6-2/TRBV6-3 | TRBD2 | - | CASSYRPIAGGPRSTGELFF | TGTGCCAGCAGTTACAGACCTATAGCGGGGGGGCCTCGGAGCACCGGGGAGCTGTTTTTT
TRBJ2-3 | TRBV20-1 | TRBD2 | - | CSARTPSGGGTDTQYF | TGCAGTGCTAGAACCCCTAGCGGGGGGGGGACAGATACGCAGTATTTT
TRBJ2-7 | TRBV3-1 | - | few | CASSRGGSGYEQYF | TGTGCCAGCAGCCGGGGGGGCTCCGGCTACGAGCAGTACTTC
TRBJ2-2 | TRBV4-3 | - | few | CASSQGLTGAGASGELFF | TGCGCCAGCAGCCAGGGCTTGACTGGGGCAGGAGCCAGCGGGGAGCTGTTTTTT
TRBJ2-1 | TRBV6-1 | - | - | CASTPPDSQHEQFF | TGTGCCAGCACCCCCCCCGACTCGCAACATGAGCAGTTCTTC
TRBJ2-3 | TRBV4-1 | - | few | CASSQGTSNGGDTQYF | TGCGCCAGCAGCCAGGGGACTTCCAATGGAGGGGATACGCAGTATTTT
TRBJ1-6 | TRBV27 | - | few | CASQGRPNSPLHF | TGTGCCAGCCAGGGCCGCCCAAATTCACCCCTCCACTTT